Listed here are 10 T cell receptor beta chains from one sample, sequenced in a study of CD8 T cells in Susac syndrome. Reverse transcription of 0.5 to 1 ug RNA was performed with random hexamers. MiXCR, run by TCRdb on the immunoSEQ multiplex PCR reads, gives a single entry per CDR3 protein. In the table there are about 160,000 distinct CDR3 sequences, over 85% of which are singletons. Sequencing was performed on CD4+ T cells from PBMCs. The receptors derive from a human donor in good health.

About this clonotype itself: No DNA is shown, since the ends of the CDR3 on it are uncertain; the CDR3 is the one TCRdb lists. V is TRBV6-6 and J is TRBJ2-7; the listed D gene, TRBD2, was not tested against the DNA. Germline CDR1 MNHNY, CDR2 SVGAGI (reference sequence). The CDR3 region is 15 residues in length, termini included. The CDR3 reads CASSSSGRDWDEQYF.

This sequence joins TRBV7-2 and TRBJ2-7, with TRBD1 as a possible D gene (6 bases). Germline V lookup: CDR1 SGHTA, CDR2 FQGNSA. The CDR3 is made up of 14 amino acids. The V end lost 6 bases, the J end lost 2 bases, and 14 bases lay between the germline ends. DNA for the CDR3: TGTGCCAGCAGATCCTTGGACAGCCCCTACGAGCAGTACTTC. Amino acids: CASRSLDSPYEQYF. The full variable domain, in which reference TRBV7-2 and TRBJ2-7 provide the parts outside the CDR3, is GAGVSQSPSNKVTEKGKDVELRCDPISGHTALYWYRQSLGQGLEFLIYFQGNSAPDKSGLPSDRFSAERTGGSVSTLTIQRTQQEDSAVYLCASRSLDSPYEQYFGPGTRLTVT.

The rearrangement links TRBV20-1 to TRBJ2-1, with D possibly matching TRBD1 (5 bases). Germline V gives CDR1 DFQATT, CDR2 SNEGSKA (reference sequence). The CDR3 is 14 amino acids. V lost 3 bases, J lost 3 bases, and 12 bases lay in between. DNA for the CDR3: TGCAGTGCTAGGCCCGACAGATTCTACAATGAGCAGTTCTTC. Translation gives CSARPDRFYNEQFF.

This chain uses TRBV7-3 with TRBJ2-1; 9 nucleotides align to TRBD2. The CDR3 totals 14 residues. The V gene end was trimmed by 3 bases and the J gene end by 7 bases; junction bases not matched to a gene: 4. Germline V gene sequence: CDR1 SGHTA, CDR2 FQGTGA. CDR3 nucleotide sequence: TGTGCCAGCAGCTTGCGGGAGGGAGGGAATGAGCAGTTCTTC. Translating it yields CASSLREGGNEQFF. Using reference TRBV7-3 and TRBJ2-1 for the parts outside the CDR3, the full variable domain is GAGVSQTPSNKVTEKGKYVELRCDPISGHTALYWYRQSLGQGPEFLIYFQGTGAADDSGLPNDRFFAVRPEGSVSTLKIQRTERGDSAVYLCASSLREGGNEQFFGPGTRLTVL.

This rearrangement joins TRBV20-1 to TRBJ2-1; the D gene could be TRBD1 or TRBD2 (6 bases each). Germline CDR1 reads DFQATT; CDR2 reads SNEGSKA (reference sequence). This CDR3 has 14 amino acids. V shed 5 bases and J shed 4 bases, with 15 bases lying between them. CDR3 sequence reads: CSASRDKTYNEQFF. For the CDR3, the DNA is TGCAGTGCTTCGCGGGACAAAACTTACAATGAGCAGTTCTTC.

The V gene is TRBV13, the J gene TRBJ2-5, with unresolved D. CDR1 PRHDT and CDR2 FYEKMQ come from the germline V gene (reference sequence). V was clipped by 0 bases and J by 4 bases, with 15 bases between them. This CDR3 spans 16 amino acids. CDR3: CASSLGFRSEGETQYF. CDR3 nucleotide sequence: TGTGCCAGCAGCTTAGGATTTCGATCGGAAGGAGAGACCCAGTACTTC. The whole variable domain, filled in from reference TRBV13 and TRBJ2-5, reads AAGVIQSPRHLIKEKRETATLKCYPIPRHDTVYWYQQGPGQDPQFLISFYEKMQSDKGSIPDRFSAQQFSDYHSELNMSSLELGDSALYFCASSLGFRSEGETQYFGPGTRLLVL.

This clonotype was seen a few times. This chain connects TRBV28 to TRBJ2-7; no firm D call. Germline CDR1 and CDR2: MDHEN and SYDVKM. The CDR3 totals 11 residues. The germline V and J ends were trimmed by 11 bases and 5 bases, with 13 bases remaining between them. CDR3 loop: CAFSAGHEQYF. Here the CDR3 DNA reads TGTGCCTTCTCGGCAGGCCACGAGCAGTACTTC.

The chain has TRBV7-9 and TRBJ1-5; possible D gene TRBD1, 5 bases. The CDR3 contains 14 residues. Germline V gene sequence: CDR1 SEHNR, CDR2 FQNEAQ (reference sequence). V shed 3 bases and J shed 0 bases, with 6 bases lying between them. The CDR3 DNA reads TGTGCCAGCAGCTTTGGGGCTAGCAATCAGCCCCAGCATTTT. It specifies CASSFGASNQPQHF.

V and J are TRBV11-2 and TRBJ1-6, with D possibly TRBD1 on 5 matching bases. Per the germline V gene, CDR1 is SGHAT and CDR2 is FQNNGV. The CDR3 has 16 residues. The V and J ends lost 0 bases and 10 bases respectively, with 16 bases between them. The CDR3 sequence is CASSLDLVRAGSPLHF. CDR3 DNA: TGTGCCAGCAGCTTAGACCTCGTTCGTGCAGGGTCACCCCTCCACTTT.

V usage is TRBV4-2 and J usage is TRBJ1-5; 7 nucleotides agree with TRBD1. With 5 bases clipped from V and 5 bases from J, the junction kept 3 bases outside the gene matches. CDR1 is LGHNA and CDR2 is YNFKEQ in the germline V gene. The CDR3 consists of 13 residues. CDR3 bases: TGTGCCAGCAGCGAGGACAGGTATCAGCCCCAGCATTTT. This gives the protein CASSEDRYQPQHF.